Below, 27 T cell receptor beta chains from the same sample are listed, as sequenced in a study of siplizumab effects on memory and regulatory T cells. Sequenced by immunoSEQ multiplex PCR; TCRdb stores in-frame clones only, minus some. The table records 90,000 to 110,000 clones, under 95% of them present only once. The specimen sequenced was Tregs sorted from blood. These receptors all come from a human donor in good health.

CDR3: CASSYPQGRAFF. In DNA, the CDR3 is TGTGCCAGCAGTTACCCGCAGGGACGAGCTTTCTTT. The V call is TRBV6-6, the J call TRBJ1-1; a possible D gene is TRBD1 (5 bases). The CDR3 is made up of 12 amino acids. Trimming pared 2 bases from V and 10 bases from J, leaving 11 bases between. From germline, CDR1 is MNHNY and CDR2 SVGAGI (reference sequence).

This chain uses TRBV28 with TRBJ2-3; tentatively, D is TRBD2 (6 bases). The V end lost 11 bases, the J end lost 2 bases, and 14 bases lay between the germline ends. The germline V gene encodes CDR1 MDHEN and CDR2 SYDVKM. This CDR3 is 13 amino acids long. The CDR3 DNA reads as TGTGCCGGGGCTGGGGGGACCACAGATACGCAGTATTTT. Its protein is CAGAGGTTDTQYF.

This rearrangement joins TRBV27 to TRBJ1-1; D gene ambiguous. The CDR3 runs to 15 residues. Trimming pared 1 base from V and 0 bases from J, leaving 9 bases between. Germline loops: CDR1 MNHEY, CDR2 SMNVEV (reference sequence). CDR3 in DNA: TGTGCCAGCAGTTTATTAGGAGGGATGAACACTGAAGCTTTCTTT. Its protein is CASSLLGGMNTEAFF.

V and J are TRBV2 and TRBJ1-1, with D possibly matching TRBD1 (5 bases). With 0 bases removed from V and 4 bases from J, the gap between germline ends came to 9 bases. Looked up from germline, CDR1 is SNHLY and CDR2 is FYNNEI. The CDR3 is 14 amino acids. The CDR3 DNA reads as TGTGCCAGCAGTGAAGCGGGGGGGGTCACTGAAGCTTTCTTT. This translates into CASSEAGGVTEAFF.

This chain joins TRBV4-1 and TRBJ2-5; D possibly corresponds to TRBD2 (6 bases). V shed 6 bases and J shed 1 base, with 24 bases lying between them. The CDR3 contains 18 residues. Germline lookup yields CDR1 MGHRA and CDR2 YSYEKL. The CDR3 spells CASRRSGAGGDFQETQYF. The CDR3 nucleotides read TGCGCCAGCAGACGGTCGGGTGCCGGAGGGGACTTCCAAGAGACCCAGTACTTC.

J is TRBJ2-3 and V is TRBV9; no clear D gene. Per the germline V gene, CDR1 is SGDLS and CDR2 is YYNGEE. The CDR3 is made up of 13 amino acids. Trimming removed 1 base at V and 5 bases at J, with 8 bases between. The DNA of the CDR3 is TGTGCCAGCAGCGTACTCCACCGAGATACGCAGTATTTT. Its translation is CASSVLHRDTQYF. The full variable domain, in which reference TRBV9 and TRBJ2-3 provide the parts outside the CDR3, is DSGVTQTPKHLITATGQRVTLRCSPRSGDLSVYWYQQSLDQGLQFLIQYYNGEERAKGNILERFSAQQFPDLHSELNLSSLELGDSALYFCASSVLHRDTQYFGPGTRLTVL.

V and J are TRBV2 and TRBJ2-6; D not resolved. Germline V gene sequence: CDR1 SNHLY, CDR2 FYNNEI. V was trimmed by 5 bases and J by 5 bases, leaving 22 bases between them. CDR3 length: 18 amino acids. In DNA form, the CDR3 reads TGTGCCAGCAGTCGACCCCGACCGATACAAAGTCGGGCCAACGTCCTGACTTTC. Translated, it gives CASSRPRPIQSRANVLTF. Filled out from reference TRBV2 and TRBJ2-6, the complete variable domain reads EPEVTQTPSHQVTQMGQEVILRCVPISNHLYFYWYRQILGQKVEFLVSFYNNEISEKSEIFDDQFSVERPDGSNFTLKIRSTKLEDSAMYFCASSRPRPIQSRANVLTFGAGSRLTVL.

J is TRBJ1-2 and V is TRBV18; D is uncertain. The CDR3 is 12 amino acids. Trimming stripped 6 bases from V and 6 bases from J, with 11 bases between. Germline V gene sequence: CDR1 KGHSH, CDR2 LQKENI. This chain's CDR3 is CASSPFSDGYTF. The CDR3 DNA reads TGTGCCAGCTCGCCGTTTTCTGATGGCTACACCTTC.

The CDR3 region has the DNA TGCGCCAGCAGCTTACCGTCCGGGACTAGCGGGGGGGCTCGAGATACGCAGTATTTT. This translates into CASSLPSGTSGGARDTQYF. The chain has TRBV4-1 and TRBJ2-3; 16 nucleotides agree with TRBD2. Trimming cost V 5 bases and J 5 bases; bases outside gene matches: 13. The CDR3 extends over 19 amino acids. Germline CDR1 reads MGHRA; CDR2 reads YSYEKL.

This clone counts as medium-sized (0.01 to 0.1%). The rearrangement joins TRBV18 to TRBJ2-7; D is possibly TRBD2 (6 bases). Germline CDR1 reads KGHSH; CDR2 reads LQKENI. Trimming stripped 2 bases from V and 4 bases from J, with 15 bases between. CDR3 length: 15 amino acids. The CDR3 nucleotides read TGTGCCAGCTCACCATCGCTAGCGACCCTTTACGAGCAGTACTTC. Translation gives CASSPSLATLYEQYF.

In this sample, this clone turned up once. The rearrangement joins TRBV6-6 to TRBJ1-5, with D possibly matching TRBD1 (5 bases). Germline V gives CDR1 MNHNY, CDR2 SVGAGI (reference sequence). The V gene lost 8 bases and the J gene lost 3 bases, with 8 bases spanning the gap. CDR3 length: 12 amino acids. CDR3 loop: CASGTVNQPQHF. CDR3 coding DNA: TGTGCCAGCGGGACGGTCAATCAGCCCCAGCATTTT.

The gene calls are TRBV9 and TRBJ1-4, with no clear D. V was pared by 1 base and J by 0 bases, with 4 bases between. The CDR3 spans 14 residues. Germline CDR1 is SGDLS and CDR2 is YYNGEE. The CDR3 DNA reads as TGTGCCAGCAGCGTATCGCCAACTAATGAAAAACTGTTTTTT. Its protein is CASSVSPTNEKLFF.

The V and J genes are TRBV5-6 and TRBJ2-7; possible D gene TRBD2, 5 bases. CDR1 is SGHDT and CDR2 is YYEEEE in the germline V gene. Trimming took 2 bases from V and 9 from J, leaving 18 bases between them. The CDR3 runs to 14 residues. The CDR3 loop reads CASSFPGILSGQYF. The CDR3 DNA reads as TGTGCCAGCAGCTTTCCGGGAATCTTATCCGGGCAGTACTTC.

The rearrangement links TRBV14 to TRBJ1-1; 7 bases match TRBD1. CDR1 is SGHDN, CDR2 FVKESK, per germline. There are 16 residues in the CDR3. V dropped 4 bases and J dropped 0; count of bases not matched to a gene: 8. This CDR3 reads CASSPKPGQMNTEAFF. DNA for the CDR3: TGTGCCAGCAGCCCTAAACCGGGACAGATGAACACTGAAGCTTTCTTT.

The chain uses TRBV5-1 and TRBJ2-1; no definite D call. Looked up from germline, CDR1 is SGHRS and CDR2 is YFSETQ. V lost 1 base, J lost 2 bases, and 7 bases lay in between. The CDR3 is made up of 14 amino acids. In nucleotides, the CDR3 is TGCGCCAGCAGCTTGAAGGGTACCTACAATGAGCAGTTCTTC. Encoded protein: CASSLKGTYNEQFF.

V is TRBV30 and J is TRBJ1-2; D perhaps matches TRBD1 (5 bases). Per germline, CDR1 GTSNPN and CDR2 SVGIG (reference sequence). V was pared by 4 bases and J by 4 bases, with 16 bases between. The CDR3 sequence is 14 residues long. CDR3 region: CAWTPFQGVYGYTF. As DNA, the CDR3 is TGTGCCTGGACCCCCTTCCAGGGCGTCTATGGCTACACCTTC. Combining the CDR3 with reference TRBV30 and TRBJ1-2 gives the whole variable domain SQTIHQWPATLVQPVGSPLSLECTVEGTSNPNLYWYRQAAGRGLQLLFYSVGIGQISSEVPQNLSASRPQDRQFILSSKKLLLSDSGFYLCAWTPFQGVYGYTFGSGTRLTVV.

This rearrangement joins TRBV7-8 to TRBJ2-1; 11 nucleotides agree with TRBD2. V trimming: 4 bases; J trimming: 5 bases; junction bases outside the gene matches: 13. The V gene's germline CDR1 is SGHVS and CDR2 FQNEAQ. There are 18 residues in the CDR3. Here the CDR3 reads CASSSTPLAGGLHNEQFF. The CDR3, as DNA: TGTGCCAGCAGCTCTACCCCTTTAGCGGGGGGGCTTCACAATGAGCAGTTCTTC.

The chain joins TRBV7-9 to TRBJ1-1, with D tentatively TRBD1 (5 bases). V was shortened by 1 base and J by 2 bases, with 8 bases between the two germline ends. The CDR3 runs 14 residues. Germline loops: CDR1 SEHNR, CDR2 FQNEAQ (reference sequence). In DNA form, the CDR3 reads TGTGCCAGCAGCTTAGTCAGGGTTAACACTGAAGCTTTCTTT. Its protein product is CASSLVRVNTEAFF.

Of note for this clone: The junction departs from germline at one end; a sequencing error may be responsible. This chain joins TRBV4-1 and TRBJ1-2, with a weak D call TRBD1 (6 bases). This CDR3 contains 14 residues. Per the germline V gene, CDR1 is MGHRA and CDR2 is YSYEKL. CDR3 residues: CASSETQGVGGHTF. The CDR3 DNA reads as TGCGCCAGCAGTGAAACACAGGGTGTTGGTGGCCACACCTTC.

The chain employs TRBV30 and TRBJ1-5; D possibly corresponds to TRBD1 (5 bases). The CDR3 length is 14 residues. Trimming shortened V by 3 bases and J by 7 bases, and 16 bases separated the two germline ends. CDR1 and CDR2 from the germline V gene are GTSNPN and SVGIG (reference sequence). The CDR3 loop reads CAWSGGRAGQPQHF. The DNA for the CDR3 is TGTGCCTGGAGCGGGGGTAGGGCCGGCCAGCCCCAGCATTTT.

This chain connects TRBV2 to TRBJ2-1; D is possibly TRBD2 (5 bases). The CDR3 extends over 13 amino acids. The ends were cut back, 8 bases at V and 4 bases at J, with 12 bases in the middle. Germline CDR1 is SNHLY and CDR2 is FYNNEI. The DNA of the CDR3 is TGTGCCAGCGGGCTAGCCCCTTACAATGAGCAGTTCTTC. It encodes CASGLAPYNEQFF.

The chain employs TRBV7-8 and TRBJ2-2; TRBD2 aligns across 9 bases. The CDR3 has 17 amino acids. CDR1 and CDR2 from the germline V gene are SGHVS and FQNEAQ. J was trimmed by 3 bases and V by 1 base; bases with no gene match: 6. Written as DNA, the CDR3 is TGTGCCAGCAGCTTAGGGGCTAGCGGGGTGTACACCGGGGAGCTGTTTTTT. It codes for CASSLGASGVYTGELFF.

This chain joins TRBV25-1 and TRBJ2-2; TRBD2 matches at 9 bases. J gave up 7 bases and V 5 bases, and 11 bases lay outside the gene matches. Per the germline V gene, CDR1 is MGHDK and CDR2 is SYGVNS. The length of the CDR3 is 16 residues. In DNA, the CDR3 is TGTGCCAGCAGTAATCGCGGGGGGGCCGGGATCGGGGAGCTGTTTTTT. Translating gives CASSNRGGAGIGELFF.

CDR3 residues: CASKNRGGDTQYF. The CDR3 region has the DNA TGTGCCAGCAAGAACAGGGGTGGGGATACGCAGTATTTT. The chain has TRBV6-1 and TRBJ2-3; 7 bases line up with TRBD1. V lost 7 bases and J lost 6; bases outside the gene matches: 7. Germline CDR1 MNHNS, CDR2 SASEGT. This CDR3 spans 13 amino acids.

The genes are TRBV6-1 and TRBJ1-5; weak D call: TRBD1 (5 bases). The CDR3 runs 15 residues. The ends were cut back, 6 bases at V and 1 base at J, with 13 bases in the middle. Per the germline V gene, CDR1 is MNHNS and CDR2 is SASEGT. CDR3 DNA: TGTGCCAGCAGGGATCAGGGCGTCAGCAATCAGCCCCAGCATTTT. Translating it yields CASRDQGVSNQPQHF.

J is TRBJ1-3 and V is TRBV21-1; the table's D call TRBD1 went unverified against the DNA. TRBV21-1 is a pseudogene locus. The CDR3 totals 16 residues. The CDR3 nucleotides are TGTGCCAGCAGCAAAGAGGAGACAGGGTCTGGAAACACCATATATTTT. This sequence encodes CASSKEETGSGNTIYF.

The V call is TRBV11-2, the J call TRBJ2-3, with 8 bases that match TRBD1. Germline V lookup: CDR1 SGHAT, CDR2 FQNNGV. This CDR3 is 16 amino acids long. Unmatched junction bases numbered 6, after V lost 3 bases and J lost 1 base. The CDR3 loop is CASSFTGGWGTDTQYF. The DNA of the CDR3 is TGTGCCAGCAGCTTTACAGGGGGTTGGGGCACAGATACGCAGTATTTT.